This T cell receptor beta chain was observed in a study of beta chain features in type 1 diabetes. On this clone: Its antigen is not identified.

The CDR3 is 11 amino acids. In germline, CDR1 is MNHNS, CDR2 SASEGT. The junction had 2 bases not matched to a gene; V was cut back by 7 bases and J by 8 bases. Study results and caveats: Any role of HLA type in TCRB rearrangement remained unresolved here. A moderate, significant TCRB CDR3 shortening appeared in type 1 diabetes across four CD4+ subsets. Sequencing used cDNA, and cells with high TCR expression could therefore be over-represented. Insertions were fewer and deletions more numerous at VDJ junctions in type 1 diabetes patients.

Sequencing targeted expressed TCRB transcripts, as all isolated RNA had been reverse transcribed. TCRdb's table, derived via immunoSEQ multiplex PCR, lists solely in-frame clones and lacks some. The sample carries about 120,000 clones, about 17% recorded once. The sequenced sample consisted of central memory CD4+ T cells from blood. The chain employs TRBV6-1 and TRBJ2-4, with 7 nucleotides matching TRBD1. The clonotype was recovered from a man aged 25 to 40 with type 1 diabetes. CDR3 amino acids: CASTQGDIQYF. As DNA, the CDR3 is TGTGCCAGCACTCAGGGGGACATTCAGTACTTC.